Detailed here is one TCR beta chain. The target of this receptor is not known. Base qualities were left out, and no much larger clone turns up one base away. This record belongs to a study of cytomegalovirus exposure and HLA in healthy donors (dated by TCRdb to about 2017). In the study overall: An earlier analysis of approximately 640 of the donors reported about 250 Gb of sequence data and roughly 110 million unique TCR beta sequences from 150 million to 200 million T cells. About 280 gigabases of sequencing data and around 80 million unique TCR sequences made up an early release that covered fewer than 650 HLA-typed donors. Of the 300 to 450 genotyped donors, around 81% fell in the genetic ancestry cluster associated with self-reported Caucasian donors. The study aimed to test whether signatures of past pathogen exposure could be identified by cataloging public T cell receptors. The study profiled the T cell repertoires of 500 to 800 subjects by immunosequencing and related them to cytomegalovirus serostatus. Along with the approximately 600-subject first cohort, a separate validation cohort of approximately 110 different subjects was used. The study combined high-throughput TCR immunosequencing, statistical association of individual TCRs with disease status, and machine learning to predict cytomegalovirus infection status. In a later analysis, previously published TCR beta repertoires from 600 to 850 donors were re-analyzed and high-resolution HLA genotyping was added so that TCR occurrence patterns could be studied. The later analysis used no new phenotypic data to find candidate immune exposures, relying instead on TCR beta sequences and their occurrence across donors. An earlier analysis of around 580 of the donors used high-throughput TCR beta sequencing to judge whether each TCR beta V gene segment behaved as functional or pseudogenic. Donor age, sex, ethnicity and CMV serostatus were collected together with the repertoire data. In a later genetic analysis, genome-wide SNP genotypes for about 55% of the roughly 700 donors were used, and that subset was treated as a discovery cohort. Every repertoire in the discovery cohort had been generated on one and the same sequencing platform. Class I and class II HLA loci were covered by the typing at four-digit resolution. The number of typed donors differed by locus: about 620-640 for A, B, C, DRB1 and DQB1; some 500 for DQA1; 606 for DPA1; and about 470 for DPB1. Four to six DR-DQ haplotypes were handled as single units for association and clustering, since linkage in the cohort was strong. Among several hundred genotyped donors of the cohort, an average of approximately 220,000 unique TCR beta nucleotide sequences was sequenced per donor, of which 15% to 20% were non-productive. Study-wide findings and limitations: In a later analysis, most CMV-associated TCR beta chains were found to appear HLA-restricted, with HLA associations seemingly driven largely by CMV exposure. This cohort had only TCR beta chains sequenced, and the lack of alpha or paired-chain data limited which features could be detected. The only immune exposure information available for the cohort was CMV serostatus. While some public TCRs were present in many individuals, most TCR sequences turned up only very rarely across donors. A total of fewer than 200 TCR beta chains were listed by the study as associated with cytomegalovirus. Assigning TCR associations to individual alleles was difficult when HLA alleles, especially DR and DQ, strongly co-occurred. Some IMGT-functional V segments, including TRBV6-2 and TRBV6-3, could not be told apart with the 87-base-pair reads, so those segments were excluded. In vitro tests confirmed that three of the cytomegalovirus-associated TCR beta chains recognize cytomegalovirus antigens. A later analysis reported that several top co-occurrence clusters appeared linked to parvovirus B19, influenza, CMV and Epstein-Barr virus. A cluster of highly shared sequence variants was judged likely to represent a technical artifact of the sequencing pipeline. The authors suggested that the approach could potentially be generalized to other disease states and immunological phenotypes. Because some donors lacked HLA typing at each locus, the association tests relied only on the typed subset. A later genetic analysis reported fewer N-insertions in productive TCRs among donors in an Asian-associated ancestry cluster than the roughly 640-donor mean. Because counts were too low, seventeen rarely observed V segments, including chromosome 9 orphons, were left out of the earlier analysis of about 500 of the donors. In both the original and validation cohorts, the classifier was reported to diagnose cytomegalovirus status with high specificity and sensitivity. A further reported finding was that TCR beta sequences accurately predicted the HLA-A and HLA-B alleles for most subjects in the first cohort. Roughly uniform sequencing depth across donors was assumed in presence/absence analyses, although this assumption may not hold. Linkage disequilibrium might explain the correlated functional status among segregating V segments, but an unknown experimental factor could not be excluded. In a later analysis, the rate of TCR association differed among HLA loci, with DRB1 alleles having the most associated TCRs and HLA-C alleles having the fewest. A later analysis associated some 17,000 TCR beta sequences with specific HLA alleles at a false discovery rate of 0.05. In a later genetic analysis, a missense DCLRE1C variant was associated with V-gene and J-gene trimming of TCR beta chains, and the association was replicated in an independent cohort. Compared with equally common non-associated chains, HLA-associated TCR beta chains in a later analysis were more clonally expanded and had lower generation probabilities. In an earlier analysis of around 600 of the donors, most TCR beta V segments were observed in productive rearrangements about 87% or about 30% of the time, broadly matching IMGT annotations.

Receptors were amplified or captured by the immunoSEQ multiplex PCR assay. For the multiplex PCR, a mixture combining 60 forward primers for TCR Vbeta segments and 13 reverse primers for TCR Jbeta segments was used. Amplification of the CDR3 region of rearranged TCR beta genes was performed with a multiplex PCR assay on genomic DNA. The amplified TCR beta libraries were sequenced on the Illumina HiSeq System as 87-base-pair reads. The paper's data handling went like this. A later analysis counted about 80 million unique TCR beta chains across the roughly 700 repertoires, and some 11 million of these chains were shared by at least two donors. To remove PCR and sequencing errors, raw reads were error-corrected and collapsed into unique sequences using a nearest-neighbor algorithm that merged closely related sequences. V, D and J gene segments were assigned by aligning CDR3 sequences to IMGT reference sequences. For a sequence to be retained, at least a six-nucleotide match to both a V gene segment and a J gene segment was required. Rearrangements were classified as productive when the CDR3 lacked stop codons and remained in frame with V and J, and all other rearrangements were classified as non-productive. Following IMGT convention, CDR3 was defined as the stretch from the second conserved V-encoded cysteine to the conserved J-encoded phenylalanine. The earlier analysis of about 500 of the donors excluded sequences that lacked an unambiguous match to a single V gene segment. In an earlier analysis of approximately 610 of the donors, V segments were called functional above 56.7% productive rearrangements and were called segregating when the between-donor standard deviation exceeded 5%. To diagnose cytomegalovirus status from the catalog of TCR beta chain sequences, a statistical classification framework was built. A later analysis assigned V and J genes by comparing TCR nucleotide sequences with IMGT/GENE-DB human TR gene sequences. The TCRdist pipeline was used in a later analysis to assign CDR3 sequences and most-parsimonious VDJ recombination scenarios. In a later analysis, each TCR beta chain was defined by its CDR3 amino acid sequence together with its V-gene family, and reads lacking a unique V-gene family were excluded. To address suspected cross-contamination and a sequencing artifact, a later analysis removed some 620 highly shared, low-generation-probability nucleotide sequences. In a later analysis, a clonal expansion index was calculated for each public chain from normalized within-repertoire ranks of inferred template counts. Generation probabilities in a later analysis came from a VDJ recombination model fitted to out-of-frame rearrangements, and those results were checked against IGoR. Hypergeometric tests were used in a later analysis to score TCR-TCR, TCR-HLA and TCR-CMV co-occurrence, with a repertoire-size bias correction applied to the TCR pairs. In a later analysis, false discovery rates were estimated by permuting HLA or CMV assignments 20 times. A later analysis grouped co-occurring TCRs with DBSCAN, adding TCRdist sequence similarity when clustering within HLA-allele-positive subsets. For co-occurrence clustering, repertoires with fewer than 30,000 or more than 120,000 public chains were excluded, along with four to six repertoires with anomalous nucleotide sharing. TCRdb limited this immuneACCESS table to in-frame rearrangements with V and J called. A share of clones is missing; checked studies link under half to unresolved V genes, and the rest is unexplained. That table supplies the V and J calls and clone size; D and trimming were determined from the DNA. Counted in this sample were 60,000 to 75,000 clones; about 74% of them appeared once. The biggest ten clones account for approximately 22% of the sample.

From the cysteine up to the phenylalanine, the CDR3 has a length of 20 residues. Only the CDR3 DNA is retained, 60 bases long and in frame from the first base. Looking up the germline V gene yields CDR1 SGDLS and CDR2 YYNGEE. The germline V end is reduced by 0 bases and the J end by 0 bases; junction bases left unmatched: 9. The cohort consisted of 600 to 700 healthy bone marrow donors. At the time of sampling, every cohort member was nominally healthy, though immune exposures that went unrecorded were likely present. The donor tested CMV seropositive, placing the donor among the roughly 270 seropositive members of the cohort. Every donor gave a peripheral blood sample, and the peripheral blood mononuclear cells from that sample were used for TCR beta sequencing. The Qiagen DNeasy Blood Extraction Kit was used to extract genomic DNA from the blood cell samples.

The sample taken for sequencing was PBMCs. This TCR derives from a woman aged 30 to 39 in good health and CMV-seropositive. This sequence uses TRBV9 and TRBJ2-6; 10 junctional bases match TRBD1. This receptor carries the CDR3 CASSVAGSRDRGSGANVLTF. The DNA sequence follows: TGTGCCAGCAGCGTAGCCGGGTCCAGGGACAGGGGCTCTGGGGCCAACGTCCTGACTTTC.